This TCR beta chain stems from a study of blood T cell repertoires in COVID-19. The repertoire was sequenced with immunoSEQ multiplex PCR; TCRdb's copy has only in-frame clones and lacks some. The sample yields over 200,000 clones, more than 85% seen once. A word on this clone: Distinct nucleotide sequences in the sample also encode this CDR3.

Germline lookup yields CDR1 SGHRS and CDR2 YFSETQ. Trimming left V 0 bases short and J 10 bases short, with 8 bases between. There are 11 residues in the CDR3. This TCR derives from a man in his 60s with COVID-19, enrolled during active disease. The rearrangement uses TRBV5-1 and TRBJ2-7; D perhaps matches TRBD1 (6 bases). The sequenced sample was peripheral blood. The DNA for the CDR3 is TGCGCCAGCAGCTTGGGACAGGAACAGTACTTC. Amino acid sequence: CASSLGQEQYF. The full variable domain, completed using reference TRBV5-1 and TRBJ2-7, is KAGVTQTPRYLIKTRGQQVTLSCSPISGHRSVSWYQQTPGQGLQFLFEYFSETQRNKGNFPGRFSGRQFSNSRSEMNVSTLELGDSALYLCASSLGQEQYFGPGTRLTVT.